Shown below are 24 T cell receptor beta chains from a single sample sequenced in a study of T cells in localized non-small cell lung cancer. The repertoire was sequenced with immunoSEQ multiplex PCR; TCRdb's copy has only in-frame clones and lacks some. The sample carries about 21,000 clones, 80% to 90% recorded once. Sequencing was performed on peripheral blood, taken before any cancer treatment. These receptors originate from a male donor aged 60 or over with stage I squamous cell lung carcinoma.

V usage is TRBV5-1 and J usage is TRBJ2-1, with TRBD2 identical over 11 bases. This CDR3 has 18 residues. Looked up from germline, CDR1 is SGHRS and CDR2 is YFSETQ. The ends lost 0 bases at V and 0 bases at J; junction bases unmatched: 5. The CDR3 DNA reads as TGCGCCAGCAGCTTGGCGGCTAGCGGGGGGAGCTCCTACAATGAGCAGTTCTTC. This codes for CASSLAASGGSSYNEQFF.

The chain uses TRBV7-6 and TRBJ2-7, with TRBD1 identical over 9 bases. Germline CDR1 and CDR2: SGHVS and FNYEAQ. The length of the CDR3 is 15 residues. Trimming removed 5 bases from V and 4 bases from J; junction bases left unmatched: 9. CDR3 sequence: CASSGTGTGKYEQYF. The CDR3 DNA is TGTGCCAGCAGCGGAACCGGGACAGGGAAGTACGAGCAGTACTTC. The whole variable domain, remainder taken from reference TRBV7-6 and TRBJ2-7, is GAGVSQSPRYKVTKRGQDVALRCDPISGHVSLYWYRQALGQGPEFLTYFNYEAQQDKSGLPNDRFSAERPEGSISTLTIQRTEQRDSAMYRCASSGTGTGKYEQYFGPGTRLTVT.

The CDR3 DNA reads as TGCGCCAGCAGCTTTCGATTAGGGGGGACTGAAGCTTTCTTT. Its translation is CASSFRLGGTEAFF. The chain employs TRBV5-1 and TRBJ1-1, with a tentative D call TRBD1 (6 bases). V lost 2 bases and J lost 5, with 13 bases in between. CDR1 is SGHRS and CDR2 is YFSETQ in the germline V gene. The CDR3 spans 14 residues.

The chain employs TRBV2 and TRBJ1-5, with TRBD1 identical over 9 bases. The V gene's germline CDR1 is SNHLY and CDR2 FYNNEI. After removal of 6 bases from V and 0 bases from J, the junction contained 3 bases not matched to a gene. The CDR3 extends over 15 amino acids. Written as DNA, the CDR3 is TGTGCCAGCAGCAGACAGGGGGATAGCAATCAGCCCCAGCATTTT. Translated, it gives CASSRQGDSNQPQHF.

V and J are TRBV19 and TRBJ1-1; 10 positions agree with TRBD1. CDR1 is LNHDA, CDR2 SQIVND, per germline (reference sequence). The CDR3 is 15 residues long. V shed 8 bases, J shed 1 base, and the junction held 7 bases outside the gene matches. CDR3 DNA: TGTGCCAGTGGAGGGACAGGGGCTGCGAACACTGAAGCTTTCTTT. Protein product: CASGGTGAANTEAFF.

Only one count was recorded for this clone. This sequence joins TRBV5-1 and TRBJ1-2; 8 bases fit TRBD1. The germline V gene encodes CDR1 SGHRS and CDR2 YFSETQ. The CDR3 totals 13 residues. J lost 5 bases, V lost 4 bases, and 4 bases had no gene match. CDR3 coding DNA: TGCGCCAGCAGCCCTGACAGGGGTTATGGCTACACCTTC. It translates to CASSPDRGYGYTF.

The genes are TRBV30 and TRBJ2-5, with 10 positions matching TRBD1. Germline lookup yields CDR1 GTSNPN and CDR2 SVGIG (reference sequence). The V gene end was trimmed by 1 base and the J gene end by 5 bases; junction bases not matched to a gene: 4. The CDR3 spans 14 residues. The CDR3 nucleotides read TGTGCCTGGAGTGGGACAGGGGGTTTCGAGACCCAGTACTTC. Translated, it gives CAWSGTGGFETQYF.

V usage is TRBV9 and J usage is TRBJ2-7; D is unresolved. This CDR3 contains 12 residues. The germline CDR1 and CDR2 sequences are SGDLS and YYNGEE. V lost 1 base, J lost 0 bases, and 2 bases lay in between. CDR3 DNA sequence: TGTGCCAGCAGCGTATTCTCCTACGAGCAGTACTTC. Its protein is CASSVFSYEQYF. The complete variable domain, with remaining parts taken from reference TRBV9 and TRBJ2-7, reads DSGVTQTPKHLITATGQRVTLRCSPRSGDLSVYWYQQSLDQGLQFLIQYYNGEERAKGNILERFSAQQFPDLHSELNLSSLELGDSALYFCASSVFSYEQYFGPGTRLTVT.

CDR3 in DNA: TGTGCCAGCAGATACTCCTACGAGCAGTACTTC. This encodes CASRYSYEQYF. The chain recombines TRBV5-8 with TRBJ2-7; D not resolved. The germline gives CDR1 SGHTS, CDR2 YDEGEE. Trimming took 5 bases from V and 0 from J, leaving 3 bases between them. This CDR3 is 11 amino acids long.

This clone was seen a few times. V and J are TRBV5-1 and TRBJ1-4, with 9 bases aligning to TRBD1. The CDR3 is 15 amino acids. V shed 2 bases, J shed 6 bases, and the junction held 5 bases outside the gene matches. CDR1 is SGHRS, CDR2 YFSETQ, per germline. The CDR3 loop is CASSFWTGVDEKLFF. In nucleotides, the CDR3 is TGCGCCAGCAGCTTTTGGACAGGGGTGGATGAAAAACTGTTTTTT. Variable domain in full (rest from reference TRBV5-1 and TRBJ1-4): KAGVTQTPRYLIKTRGQQVTLSCSPISGHRSVSWYQQTPGQGLQFLFEYFSETQRNKGNFPGRFSGRQFSNSRSEMNVSTLELGDSALYLCASSFWTGVDEKLFFGSGTQLSVL.

This clone was seen once. The genes are TRBV28 and TRBJ1-2, with unresolved D. The CDR3 extends over 11 amino acids. Trimming took 5 bases from V and 8 from J, leaving 9 bases between them. Germline V gene lookup returns CDR1 MDHEN and CDR2 SYDVKM. CDR3 coding DNA: TGTGCCAGCAGTGCCGGGCGGGGCTACACCTTC. This encodes CASSAGRGYTF.

V usage is TRBV29-1 and J usage is TRBJ2-2; no clear D gene. Trimming left V 6 bases short and J 5 bases short, with 16 bases between. This CDR3 is 14 amino acids long. CDR1 and CDR2 from the germline V gene are SQVTM and ANQGSEA. CDR3 in amino acids: CSVLTGLVTGELFF. The CDR3 bases are TGCAGCGTCTTAACCGGTTTGGTGACCGGGGAGCTGTTTTTT.

This rearrangement joins TRBV13 to TRBJ2-5; 12 bases map to TRBD2. This CDR3 region has 15 residues. J gave up 3 bases and V 3 bases, and 2 bases lay outside the gene matches. Germline values: CDR1 PRHDT, CDR2 FYEKMQ (reference sequence). CDR3 amino acids: CASSLTSGGKETQYF. In DNA, the CDR3 is TGTGCCAGCAGCTTGACTAGCGGGGGAAAAGAGACCCAGTACTTC.

The rearrangement joins TRBV19 to TRBJ1-6, with D uncertain. Germline V gives CDR1 LNHDA, CDR2 SQIVND (reference sequence). V was cut by 2 bases and J by 9 bases, with 14 bases left in between. The CDR3 spans 15 residues. Here the CDR3 reads CASSISTKGGSPLHF. In nucleotides, the CDR3 is TGTGCCAGTAGTATAAGTACTAAGGGAGGTTCACCCCTCCACTTT.

The V gene is TRBV7-2, the J gene TRBJ1-1; D is undetermined. The CDR3 consists of 13 residues. V was trimmed by 3 bases and J by 0 bases, leaving 5 bases between them. Per germline, CDR1 SGHTA and CDR2 FQGNSA. This CDR3 is CASSFRMNTEAFF. The CDR3 bases are TGTGCCAGCAGCTTTAGGATGAACACTGAAGCTTTCTTT.

This clone has more than one count but fewer than ten. The V and J genes are TRBV14 and TRBJ1-3, with D hard to call. Trimming pared 1 base from V and 1 base from J, leaving 2 bases between. This CDR3 region has 13 residues. In germline, CDR1 is SGHDN, CDR2 FVKESK. CDR3 sequence reads: CASSQGSGNTIYF. In DNA form, the CDR3 reads TGTGCCAGCAGCCAAGGGTCTGGAAACACCATATATTTT.

This clone came up once. V is TRBV23-1 and J is TRBJ2-3; the match to TRBD2 covers 7 bases. TRBV23-1 is classed as an ORF, of uncertain function. Trimming cost V 3 bases and J 1 base; bases outside gene matches: 4. This CDR3 is built from 15 residues. The CDR3 nucleotides read TGCGCCAGCAGTCAGCCGGGGGGAGGCACAGATACGCAGTATTTT. This gives the protein CASSQPGGGTDTQYF.

This chain joins TRBV2 and TRBJ2-3; perhaps TRBD2 as D (6 bases). Germline-derived CDR1 and CDR2 are SNHLY and FYNNEI. The CDR3 is made up of 16 amino acids. Trimming cost V 3 bases and J 10 bases, with 23 bases left between them. The CDR3 DNA reads TGTGCCAGCAGTGATGTTCCGGGACTCCTATCTGGATCGCAGTATTTT. This gives the protein CASSDVPGLLSGSQYF.

This chain uses TRBV7-2 with TRBJ1-6, with a weak D call TRBD1 (5 bases). Germline loops: CDR1 SGHTA, CDR2 FQGNSA. Trimming removed 5 bases at V and 7 bases at J, with 15 bases between. The CDR3 loop spans 15 amino acids. The CDR3, as DNA: TGTGCCAGCAGCGCGGGACGGATTCCCAATTCACCCCTCCACTTT. Translation gives CASSAGRIPNSPLHF.

V gene TRBV5-1 combines with J gene TRBJ2-1, with TRBD2 identical over 10 bases. The trim removed 0 bases at V and 0 bases at J, leaving 3 bases unmatched. Germline V gene sequence: CDR1 SGHRS, CDR2 YFSETQ. The CDR3 is 17 amino acids. The CDR3 reads CASSLVLAGASYNEQFF. CDR3 coding DNA: TGCGCCAGCAGCTTGGTCCTAGCGGGGGCCTCCTACAATGAGCAGTTCTTC.

This chain joins TRBV30 and TRBJ2-5, with D possibly TRBD2 on 7 matching bases. The V end lost 2 bases, the J end lost 4 bases, and 14 bases lay between the germline ends. Germline V gene sequence: CDR1 GTSNPN, CDR2 SVGIG (reference sequence). The CDR3 is made up of 14 amino acids. Here the CDR3 DNA reads TGTGCCTGGAGTCTTGGGGGGGGCGGAGAGACCCAGTACTTC. Its protein is CAWSLGGGGETQYF.

J is TRBJ2-5 and V is TRBV29-1; 11 bases map to TRBD1. V was pared by 7 bases and J by 5 bases, with 12 bases of the junction left unmatched. This CDR3 is built from 15 residues. Germline-derived CDR1 and CDR2 are SQVTM and ANQGSEA. CDR3 sequence (DNA): TGCAGCGCCTTACCGGGACAGGGGGTTTTCGAGACCCAGTACTTC. Translation: CSALPGQGVFETQYF. The whole variable domain, remainder taken from reference TRBV29-1 and TRBJ2-5, is SAVISQKPSRDICQRGTSLTIQCQVDSQVTMMFWYRQQPGQSLTLIATANQGSEATYESGFVIDKFPISRPNLTFSTLTVSNMSPEDSSIYLCSALPGQGVFETQYFGPGTRLLVL.

The chain has TRBV30 and TRBJ2-7; D is possibly TRBD1 (5 bases). Germline loops: CDR1 GTSNPN, CDR2 SVGIG (reference sequence). This CDR3 has 14 residues. V was cut by 4 bases and J by 0 bases, with 13 bases left in between. The CDR3 coding sequence is TGTGCCTGGAAACGGACACAAAGCTCCTACGAGCAGTACTTC. Its translation is CAWKRTQSSYEQYF.

The DNA of the CDR3 is TGTGCCAGCAGCCAGGGGGCGTTCTGGGCTAACTATGGCTACACCTTC. Translation: CASSQGAFWANYGYTF. This sequence joins TRBV7-2 and TRBJ1-2; 8 nucleotides align to TRBD1. Germline values: CDR1 SGHTA, CDR2 FQGNSA. The CDR3 sequence is 16 residues long. Unmatched junction bases numbered 8, after V lost 5 bases and J lost 0 bases. The variable domain in full, with the rest retrieved from reference TRBV7-2 and TRBJ1-2, is GAGVSQSPSNKVTEKGKDVELRCDPISGHTALYWYRQSLGQGLEFLIYFQGNSAPDKSGLPSDRFSAERTGGSVSTLTIQRTQQEDSAVYLCASSQGAFWANYGYTFGSGTRLTVV.